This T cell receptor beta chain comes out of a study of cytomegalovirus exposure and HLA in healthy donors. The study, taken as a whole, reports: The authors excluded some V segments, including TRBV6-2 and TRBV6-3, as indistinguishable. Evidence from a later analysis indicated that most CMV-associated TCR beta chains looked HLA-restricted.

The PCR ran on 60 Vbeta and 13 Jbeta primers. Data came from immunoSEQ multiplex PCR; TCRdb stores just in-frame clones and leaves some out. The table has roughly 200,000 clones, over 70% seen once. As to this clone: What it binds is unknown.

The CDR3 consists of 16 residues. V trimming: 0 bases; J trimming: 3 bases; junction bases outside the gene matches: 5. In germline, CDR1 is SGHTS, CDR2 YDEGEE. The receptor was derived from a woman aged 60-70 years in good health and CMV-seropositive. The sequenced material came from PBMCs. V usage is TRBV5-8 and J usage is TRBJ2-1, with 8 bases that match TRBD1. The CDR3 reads CASSLEPGQDYNEQFF. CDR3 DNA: TGTGCCAGCAGCTTGGAGCCGGGACAGGACTACAATGAGCAGTTCTTC. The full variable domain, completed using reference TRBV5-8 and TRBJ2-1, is EAGVTQSPTHLIKTRGQQATLRCSPISGHTSVYWYQQALGLGLQFLLWYDEGEERNRGNFPPRFSGRQFPNYSSELNVNALELEDSALYLCASSLEPGQDYNEQFFGPGTRLTVL.